Sequencing of this TCR beta chain was carried out in a study of early T cells in non-severe SARS-CoV-2 infection. Study information: The input, bulk RNA from unsorted whole blood, was sequenced, and chains were unpaired. Study-level points and caveats: A preference for anti-spike CD8 responses marked VDJdb matching, which missed private and CD4 specificities.

V shed 1 base and J shed 2 bases, with 8 bases lying between them. The CDR3 is 14 residues long. In germline, CDR1 is LGHDT, CDR2 YNNKEL (reference sequence). Unique molecular identifiers were affixed to single, distinct cDNA molecules. TCRdb analysed the 5' RACE reads with MiXCR anew, one entry per CDR3 protein. The table records 68,000 or so distinct CDR3 sequences, 9.5% to 15% of them present only once. For this clonotype: Antigen unknown.

The sample taken for sequencing was whole blood. This sequence was found in an adult who was a healthcare worker with PCR-confirmed SARS-CoV-2 infection or an uninfected control (not recorded which). V and J are TRBV3-1 and TRBJ1-1; D is unclear. The CDR3, as DNA: TGTGCCAGCAGCCAAGGGGTAACCAACACTGAAGCTTTCTTT. This gives the protein CASSQGVTNTEAFF.